This entry is about one T cell receptor (beta chain). The antigen remains undetermined. The CDR3 is made up of 15 amino acids. Losses at the gene ends were 1 base for V and 4 bases for J; bases not matched to a gene: 5. This record comes from a study of T-cell memory formation after mild COVID-19. Notes on the study in general: A second wave of clones peaked on day 37, and their SARS-CoV-2 specificity went unconfirmed.

One entry per CDR3 protein, called by TCRdb with MiXCR from the 5' RACE reads. In the table there are 350,000 to 500,000 distinct CDR3 sequences, 23% of which are singletons. J is TRBJ2-7 and V is TRBV12-3 or TRBV12-4; TRBD1 matches 9 bases. The receptor was isolated from an adult woman who had mild COVID-19 (a few samples of this study predate the infection). Cell type and time point are not known. Source material: PBMCs or a T cell subset sorted from them (not recorded which). CDR3: CASSLVGTGMYEQYF. DNA for the CDR3: TGTGCCAGCAGTTTAGTGGGGACAGGGATGTACGAGCAGTACTTC.